The entry below gives a single T cell receptor beta chain sequence along with its context. What it recognizes is unknown. Assay: immunoSEQ multiplex PCR; the TCRdb copy retains only in-frame clones and omits some. The sample holds about 42,000 clones, 92% seen once. Germline lookup yields CDR1 MRHNA and CDR2 SNTAGT. The CDR3 loop spans 13 amino acids. V gave up 6 bases and J gave up 9 bases, with 15 bases separating them. The sample originates from a study of tissue T cells after allogeneic stem cell transplantation. Overall study: Graft-versus-host disease patients received grafts, several unmodified and three CD34-selected to deplete T cells.

Study-wide results and limits: Across patients, clones rarely overlapped, yet motif clusters were shared tissue-specifically. Alloreactivity or antigen specificity of tissue TCRs was not determined; some clones might be host cells.

This specimen was blood, taken before transplantation. The TCR sequence derives from a woman between 35 and 75 years old who later had graft-versus-host disease after an allogeneic stem cell transplant. This rearrangement joins TRBV6-4 to TRBJ2-1; weak D call: TRBD1 (5 bases). In nucleotides, the CDR3 is TGTGCCAGCAGCCTCGCACTTAGGGGTGAGCAGTTCTTC. It encodes CASSLALRGEQFF.